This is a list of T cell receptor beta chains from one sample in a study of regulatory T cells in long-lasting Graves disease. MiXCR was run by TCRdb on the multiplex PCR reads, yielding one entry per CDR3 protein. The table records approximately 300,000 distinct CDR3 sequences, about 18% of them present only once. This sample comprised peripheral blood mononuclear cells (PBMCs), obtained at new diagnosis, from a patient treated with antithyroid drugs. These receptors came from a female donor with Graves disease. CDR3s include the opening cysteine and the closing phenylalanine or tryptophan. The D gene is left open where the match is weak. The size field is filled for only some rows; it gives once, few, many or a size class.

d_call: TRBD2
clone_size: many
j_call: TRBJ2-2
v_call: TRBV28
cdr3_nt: TGTGCCATTACAGGACTAGCGGGCAACACCGGGGAGCTGTTTTTT
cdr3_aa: CAITGLAGNTGELFF

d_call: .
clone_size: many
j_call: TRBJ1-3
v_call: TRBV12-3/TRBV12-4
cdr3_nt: TGTGCCAGCAGCCCGCCCGCCACAGGAGCTGGAAACACCATATATTTT
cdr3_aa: CASSPPATGAGNTIYF

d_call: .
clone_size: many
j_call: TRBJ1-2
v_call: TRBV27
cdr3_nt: TGTGCCAGCAGTTTTACCGAGAACTATGGCTACACCTTC
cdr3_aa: CASSFTENYGYTF

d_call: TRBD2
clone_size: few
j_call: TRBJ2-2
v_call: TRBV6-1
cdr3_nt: TGTGCCAGCAGCCCGGGAGGGCCAGGGGTCCGTCAGCTTTCCTCTCGGGGGACGAGGGCGTTTTTT
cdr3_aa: CASSPGGPGVRQLSSRGTRAFF

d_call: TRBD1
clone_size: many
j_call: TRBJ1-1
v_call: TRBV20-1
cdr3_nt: TGCAGTGCTAGAACAGGGGAGTCTGAAGCTTTCTTT
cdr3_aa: CSARTGESEAFF

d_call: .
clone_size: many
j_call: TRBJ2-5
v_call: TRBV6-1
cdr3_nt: TGTGCCAGCACTCAACCCCCCCCAGTCCAAGAGACCCAGTACTTC
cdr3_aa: CASTQPPPVQETQYF

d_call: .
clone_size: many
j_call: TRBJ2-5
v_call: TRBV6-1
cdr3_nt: TGTGCCAGCAGCAACAGCAGAAGTTTGGGAGAGACCCAGTACTTC
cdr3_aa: CASSNSRSLGETQYF

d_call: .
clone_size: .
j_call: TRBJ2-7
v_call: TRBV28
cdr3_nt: TGTGCCAGCAGTTTATCTACTGGCGCCGAGCAGTACTTC
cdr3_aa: CASSLSTGAEQYF

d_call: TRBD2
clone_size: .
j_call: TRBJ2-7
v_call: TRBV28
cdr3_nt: TGTGCCAGCAGTTTGTCCGGGACTAGCGCCCCGTCGGAGTACTTC
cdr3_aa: CASSLSGTSAPSEYF

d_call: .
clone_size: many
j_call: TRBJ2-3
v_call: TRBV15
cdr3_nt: TGTGCCACCAGCACAGTTACAGATACGCAGTATTTT
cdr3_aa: CATSTVTDTQYF

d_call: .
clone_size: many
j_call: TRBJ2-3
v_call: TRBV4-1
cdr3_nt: TGCGCCAGCAGCCAAGGACTTCCGCCCCAAGATACGCAGTATTTT
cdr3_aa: CASSQGLPPQDTQYF

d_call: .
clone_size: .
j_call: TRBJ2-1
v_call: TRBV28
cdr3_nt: TGTGCCAGCAGTTTAAGGACGGGGCGAACCTACAATGAGCAGTTCTTC
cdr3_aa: CASSLRTGRTYNEQFF

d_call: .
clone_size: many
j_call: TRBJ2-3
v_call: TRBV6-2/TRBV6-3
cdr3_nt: TGTGCCAGCAGTTACGGGGATACGCAGTATTTT
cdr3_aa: CASSYGDTQYF

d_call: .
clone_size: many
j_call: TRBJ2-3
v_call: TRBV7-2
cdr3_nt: TGTGCCAGCAGCTTAGACCTAGGGTCGAGGGATACGCAGTATTTT
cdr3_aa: CASSLDLGSRDTQYF

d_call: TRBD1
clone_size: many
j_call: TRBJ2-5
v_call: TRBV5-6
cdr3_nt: TGTGCCAGCAACGTTGGGCTCCGGGACAGCCAAGAGACCCAGTACTTC
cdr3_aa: CASNVGLRDSQETQYF

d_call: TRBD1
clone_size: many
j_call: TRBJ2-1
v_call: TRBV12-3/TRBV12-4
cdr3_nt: TGTGCCAGCAGTTTTGCCGGGACAGGGGTGCCGAATGAGCAGTTCTTC
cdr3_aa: CASSFAGTGVPNEQFF

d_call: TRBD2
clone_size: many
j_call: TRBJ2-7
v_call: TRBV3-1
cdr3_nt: TGTGCCAGCAGCCCGATAGGGACTAGCGGGAGGGCCTACGAGCAGTACTTC
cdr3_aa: CASSPIGTSGRAYEQYF

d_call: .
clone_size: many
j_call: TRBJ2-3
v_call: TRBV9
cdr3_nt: TGTGCCAGCAGCTTCCGGACGAGGACAGATACGCAGTATTTT
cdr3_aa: CASSFRTRTDTQYF

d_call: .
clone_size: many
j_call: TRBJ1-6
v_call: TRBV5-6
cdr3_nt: TGTGCCAGCAGCAATAACAGGGCCTCCTATAATTCACCCCTCCACTTT
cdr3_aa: CASSNNRASYNSPLHF

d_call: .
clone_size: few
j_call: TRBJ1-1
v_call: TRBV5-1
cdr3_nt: TGCGCCAGCAGACCGGGAGGAGGTGAAGCTTTCTTT
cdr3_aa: CASRPGGGEAFF

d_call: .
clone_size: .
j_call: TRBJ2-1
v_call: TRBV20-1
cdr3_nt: TGCAGTGCTAGAGGCCTTAGCAGCTACAATGAGCAGTTCTTC
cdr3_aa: CSARGLSSYNEQFF

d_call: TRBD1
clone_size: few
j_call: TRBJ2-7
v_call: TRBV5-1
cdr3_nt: TGCGCCAGCAGTCCCTCCTGGACAGGCCCGGACGAGCAGTACTTC
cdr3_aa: CASSPSWTGPDEQYF

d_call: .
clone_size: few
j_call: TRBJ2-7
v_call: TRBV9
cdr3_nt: TGTGCCAGCAGCGTAGGGGGTAGCGATGCCTACGAGCAGTACTTC
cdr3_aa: CASSVGGSDAYEQYF

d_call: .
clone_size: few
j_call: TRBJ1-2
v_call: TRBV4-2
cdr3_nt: TGTGCCAGCAGCCAAGACAGAACCCTGGATGGCTACACCTTC
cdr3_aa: CASSQDRTLDGYTF

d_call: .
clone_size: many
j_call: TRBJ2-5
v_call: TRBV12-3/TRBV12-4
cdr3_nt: TGTGCCAGCAGTTTAACGAGACAGGCGGAGACCCAGTACTTC
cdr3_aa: CASSLTRQAETQYF

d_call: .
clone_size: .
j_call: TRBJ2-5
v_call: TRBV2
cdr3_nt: TGTGCCAGCGGGGGCTCGGGGACCCAGTACTTC
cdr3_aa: CASGGSGTQYF

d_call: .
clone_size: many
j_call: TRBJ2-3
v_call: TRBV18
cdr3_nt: TGTGCCAGCTCACTTCTAGGAACCCGAAGCACAGATACGCAGTATTTT
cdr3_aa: CASSLLGTRSTDTQYF

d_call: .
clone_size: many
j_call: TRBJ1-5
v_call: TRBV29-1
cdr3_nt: TGCAGCGTAGCCCCGGGGAGCAATCAGCCCCAGCATTTT
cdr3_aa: CSVAPGSNQPQHF

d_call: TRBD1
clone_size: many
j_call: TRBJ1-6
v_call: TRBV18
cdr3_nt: TGTGCCAGCTCACCAGGGACAGGGACCGGGAATTCACCCCTCCACTTT
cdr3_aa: CASSPGTGTGNSPLHF

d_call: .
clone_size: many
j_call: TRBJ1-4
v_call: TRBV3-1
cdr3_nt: TGTGCCAGCAGCCAAGTAGGGGTTAATGAAAAACTGTTTTTT
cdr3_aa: CASSQVGVNEKLFF

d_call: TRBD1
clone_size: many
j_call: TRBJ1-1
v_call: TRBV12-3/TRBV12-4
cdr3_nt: TGTGCCAGCAGGGAAGGACAGGGATCGTTGAAAGCTTTCTTT
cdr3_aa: CASREGQGSLKAFF

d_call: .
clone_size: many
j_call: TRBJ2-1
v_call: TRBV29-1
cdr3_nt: TGCAGCGTTGAAGGGGCCTACAATGAGCAGTTCTTC
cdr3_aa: CSVEGAYNEQFF

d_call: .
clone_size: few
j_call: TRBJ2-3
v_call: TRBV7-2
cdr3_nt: TGTGCCAGCAGCTTAGTTAGCACAAGCACAGATACGCAGTATTTT
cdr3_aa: CASSLVSTSTDTQYF

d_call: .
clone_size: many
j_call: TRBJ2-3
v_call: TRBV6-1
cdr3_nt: TGTGCCAGCAGGGGGGCCCCGAGCACAGATACGCAGTATTTT
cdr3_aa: CASRGAPSTDTQYF

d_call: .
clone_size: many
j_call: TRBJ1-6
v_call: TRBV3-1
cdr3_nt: TGTGCCAGCAGCCAAAGTCCGGGGACGGCGTCACCCCTCCACTTT
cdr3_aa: CASSQSPGTASPLHF

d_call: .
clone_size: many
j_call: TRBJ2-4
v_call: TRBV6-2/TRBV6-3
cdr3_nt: TGTGCCAGCAGTTACTTCGACAAGGGGGACATTCAGTACTTC
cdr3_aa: CASSYFDKGDIQYF

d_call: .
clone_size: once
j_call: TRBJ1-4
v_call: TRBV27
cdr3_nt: TGTGCCAGCACCTTGAATGAAAAACTGTTTTTT
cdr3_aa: CASTLNEKLFF

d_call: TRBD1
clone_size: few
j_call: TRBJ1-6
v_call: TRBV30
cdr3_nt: TGTGCCTGGAGTACCCCGGGACAGGGCTATAATTCACCCCTCCACTTT
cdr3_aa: CAWSTPGQGYNSPLHF

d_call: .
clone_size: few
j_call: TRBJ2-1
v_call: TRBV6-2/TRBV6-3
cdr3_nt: TGTGCCAGCAGTGAAGGGGAGCAGTTCTTC
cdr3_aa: CASSEGEQFF

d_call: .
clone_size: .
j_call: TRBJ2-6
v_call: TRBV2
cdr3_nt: TGTGCCAGCAGGCGTACAGGGGGGGCCAACGTCCTGACTTTC
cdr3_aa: CASRRTGGANVLTF

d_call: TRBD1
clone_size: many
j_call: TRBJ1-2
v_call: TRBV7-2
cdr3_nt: TGCGCCAGCAGCCACTCAGGACAGGGCCGTGGCTATGGCTACACCTTC
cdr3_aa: CASSHSGQGRGYGYTF

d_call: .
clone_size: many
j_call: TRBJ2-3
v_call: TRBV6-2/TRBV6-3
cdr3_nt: TGTGCCAGCAGTGAAGCAAACACCCGCACAGATACGCAGTATTTT
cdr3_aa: CASSEANTRTDTQYF

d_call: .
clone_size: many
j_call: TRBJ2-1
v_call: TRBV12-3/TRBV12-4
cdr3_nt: TGTGCCAGCAGTCCCCCTGGCGGGACGGGACTTAATGAGCAGTTCTTC
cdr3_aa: CASSPPGGTGLNEQFF

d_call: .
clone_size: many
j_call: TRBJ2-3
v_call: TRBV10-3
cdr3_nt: TGTGCCATCCGAGAAGGGACGGGGGGCACAGATACGCAGTATTTT
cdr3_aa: CAIREGTGGTDTQYF

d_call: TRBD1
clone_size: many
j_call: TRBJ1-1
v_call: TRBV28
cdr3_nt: TGTGCCAGCAGTATCGGGACAGGGAGAACTGAAGCTTTCTTT
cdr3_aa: CASSIGTGRTEAFF

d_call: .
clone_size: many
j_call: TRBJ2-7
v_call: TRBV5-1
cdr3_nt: TGCGCCAGCAGACCGGGAGAGTCCTACGAGCAGTACTTC
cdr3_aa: CASRPGESYEQYF

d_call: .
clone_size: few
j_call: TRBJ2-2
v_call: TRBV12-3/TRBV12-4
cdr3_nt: TGTGCCAGCAGCAAGGGACCCAAGGGCACCGGGGAGCTGTTTTTT
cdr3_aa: CASSKGPKGTGELFF

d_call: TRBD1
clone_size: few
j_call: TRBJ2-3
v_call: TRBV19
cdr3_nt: TGTGCCAGTAGTCCCGGACAGGGGGGGGATACGCAGTATTTT
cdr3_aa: CASSPGQGGDTQYF

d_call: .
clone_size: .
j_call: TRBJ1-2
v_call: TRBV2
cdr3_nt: TGTGCCAGCAGTGCGCCTCAGGGGAAAGTCTATGGCTACACCTTC
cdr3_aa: CASSAPQGKVYGYTF

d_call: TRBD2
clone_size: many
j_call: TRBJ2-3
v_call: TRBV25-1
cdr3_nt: TGTGCCAGCAGTGAATTTGGGCCTAGCGGGAGGGGTACGCAGTATTTT
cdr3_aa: CASSEFGPSGRGTQYF

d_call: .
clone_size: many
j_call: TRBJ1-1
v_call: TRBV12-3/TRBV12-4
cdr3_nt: TGTGCCAGCAGTTTTGGCCGGAACACTGAAGCTTTCTTT
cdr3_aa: CASSFGRNTEAFF

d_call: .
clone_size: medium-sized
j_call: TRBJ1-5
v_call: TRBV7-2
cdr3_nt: TGTGCCAGCAGCATCGACAGCAAGCTTAATCAGCCCCAGCATTTT
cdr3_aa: CASSIDSKLNQPQHF

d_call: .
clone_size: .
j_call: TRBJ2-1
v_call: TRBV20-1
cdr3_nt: TGCAGTGCCCCCTTCGGGCGGGAAGCTGTTGAGCAGTTCTTC
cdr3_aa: CSAPFGREAVEQFF

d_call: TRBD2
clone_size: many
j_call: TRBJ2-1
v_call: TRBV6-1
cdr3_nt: TGTGCCAGCAGGTTGAGACAGGGACTAGCGGGAGGTGAGCAGTTCTTC
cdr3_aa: CASRLRQGLAGGEQFF

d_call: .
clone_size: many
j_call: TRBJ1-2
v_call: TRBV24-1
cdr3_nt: TGTGCCACCAGTGCCAAGGAGGGGGGACTCTATGGCTACACCTTC
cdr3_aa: CATSAKEGGLYGYTF